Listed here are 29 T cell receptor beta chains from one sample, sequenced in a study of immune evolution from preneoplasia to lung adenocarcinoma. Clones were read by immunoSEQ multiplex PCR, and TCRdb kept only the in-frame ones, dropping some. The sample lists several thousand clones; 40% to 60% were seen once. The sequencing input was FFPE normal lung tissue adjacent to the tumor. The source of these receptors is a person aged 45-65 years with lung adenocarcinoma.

CDR3 DNA sequence: TGTGCCAGCAGCCCGGGGGGGAGGGGGATGAACACTGAAGCTTTCTTT. Translation gives CASSPGGRGMNTEAFF. V is TRBV7-2 and J is TRBJ1-1, with a tentative D call TRBD1 (6 bases). V was clipped by 5 bases and J by 0 bases, with 16 bases between them. CDR1 and CDR2 (germline): SGHTA, FQGNSA. The CDR3 totals 16 residues.

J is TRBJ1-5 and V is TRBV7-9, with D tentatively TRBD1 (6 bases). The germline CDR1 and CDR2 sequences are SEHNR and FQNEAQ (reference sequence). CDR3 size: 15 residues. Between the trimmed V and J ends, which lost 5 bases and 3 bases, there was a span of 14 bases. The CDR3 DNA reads TGTGCCAGCAGCCCTGGGGGCAGTTCCAATCAGCCCCAGCATTTT. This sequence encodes CASSPGGSSNQPQHF.

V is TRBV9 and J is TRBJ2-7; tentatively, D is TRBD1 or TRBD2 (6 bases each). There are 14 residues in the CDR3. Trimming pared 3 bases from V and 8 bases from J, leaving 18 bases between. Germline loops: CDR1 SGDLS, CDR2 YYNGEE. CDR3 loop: CASSESPQGGQQYF. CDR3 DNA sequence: TGTGCCAGCAGCGAGTCCCCCCAAGGGGGGCAGCAGTACTTC.

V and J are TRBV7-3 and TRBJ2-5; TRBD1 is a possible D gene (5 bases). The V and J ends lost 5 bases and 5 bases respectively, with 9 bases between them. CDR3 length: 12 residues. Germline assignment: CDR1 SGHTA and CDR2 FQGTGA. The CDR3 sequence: CASSADSETQYF. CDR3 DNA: TGTGCCAGCAGCGCCGACAGCGAGACCCAGTACTTC.

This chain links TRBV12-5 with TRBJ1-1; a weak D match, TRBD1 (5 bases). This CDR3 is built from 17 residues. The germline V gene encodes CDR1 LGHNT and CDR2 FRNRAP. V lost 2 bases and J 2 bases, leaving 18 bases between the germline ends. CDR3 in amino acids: CASGLFLGQGTNTEAFF. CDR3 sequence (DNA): TGTGCTAGTGGTTTGTTCTTAGGGCAGGGAACAAACACTGAAGCTTTCTTT. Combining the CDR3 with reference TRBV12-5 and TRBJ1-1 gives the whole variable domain DARVTQTPRHKVTEMGQEVTMRCQPILGHNTVFWYRQTMMQGLELLAYFRNRAPLDDSGMPKDRFSAEMPDATLATLKIQPSEPRDSAVYFCASGLFLGQGTNTEAFFGQGTRLTVV.

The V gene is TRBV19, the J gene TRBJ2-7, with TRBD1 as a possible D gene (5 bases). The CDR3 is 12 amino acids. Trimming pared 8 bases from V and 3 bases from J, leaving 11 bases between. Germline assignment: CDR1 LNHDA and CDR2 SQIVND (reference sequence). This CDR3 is CASSDTNYEQYF. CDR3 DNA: TGTGCCAGTTCGGACACCAACTACGAGCAGTACTTC. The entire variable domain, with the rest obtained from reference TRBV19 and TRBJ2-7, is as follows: DGGITQSPKYLFRKEGQNVTLSCEQNLNHDAMYWYRQDPGQGLRLIYYSQIVNDFQKGDIAEGYSVSREKKESFPLTVTSAQKNPTAFYLCASSDTNYEQYFGPGTRLTVT.

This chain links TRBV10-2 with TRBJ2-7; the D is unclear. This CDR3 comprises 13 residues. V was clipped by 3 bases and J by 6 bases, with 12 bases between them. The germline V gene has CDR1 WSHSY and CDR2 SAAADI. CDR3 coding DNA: TGCGCCAGCAGTGACGAGGTCAGATCCGAGCAGTACTTC. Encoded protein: CASSDEVRSEQYF.

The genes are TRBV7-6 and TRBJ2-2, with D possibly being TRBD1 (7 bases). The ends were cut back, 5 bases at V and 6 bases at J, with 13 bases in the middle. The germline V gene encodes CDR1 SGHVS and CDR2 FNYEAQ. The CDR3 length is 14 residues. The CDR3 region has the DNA TGTGCCAGCAGCCGCGGGACAGATGCCGGGGAGCTGTTTTTT. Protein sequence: CASSRGTDAGELFF.

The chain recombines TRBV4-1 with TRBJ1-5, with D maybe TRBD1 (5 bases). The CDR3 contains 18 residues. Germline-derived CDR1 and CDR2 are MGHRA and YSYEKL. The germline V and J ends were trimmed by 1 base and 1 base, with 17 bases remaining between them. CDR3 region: CASSQAGGLGGSNQPQHF. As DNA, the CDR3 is TGCGCCAGCAGCCAAGCGGGGGGTCTTGGGGGGAGCAATCAGCCCCAGCATTTT.

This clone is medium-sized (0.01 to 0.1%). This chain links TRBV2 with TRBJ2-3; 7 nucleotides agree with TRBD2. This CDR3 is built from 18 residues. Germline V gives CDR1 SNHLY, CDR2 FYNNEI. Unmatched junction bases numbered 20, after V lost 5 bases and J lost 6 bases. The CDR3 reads CASSPDPGLSSKGDTQYF. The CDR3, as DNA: TGTGCCAGCAGTCCGGATCCGGGACTAAGTTCTAAGGGGGATACGCAGTATTTT.

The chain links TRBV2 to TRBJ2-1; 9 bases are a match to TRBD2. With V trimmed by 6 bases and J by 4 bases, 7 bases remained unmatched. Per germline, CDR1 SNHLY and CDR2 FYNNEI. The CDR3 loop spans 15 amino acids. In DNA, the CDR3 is TGTGCCAGCAGCCCCGGGACTAGCCCTTACAATGAGCAGTTCTTC. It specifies CASSPGTSPYNEQFF.

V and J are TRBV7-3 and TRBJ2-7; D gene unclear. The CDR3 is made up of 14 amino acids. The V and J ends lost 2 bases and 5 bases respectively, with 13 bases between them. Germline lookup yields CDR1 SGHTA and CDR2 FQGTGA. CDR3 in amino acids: CASSLGGVGNEQYF. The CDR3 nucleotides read TGTGCCAGCAGCTTAGGTGGAGTGGGCAACGAGCAGTACTTC.

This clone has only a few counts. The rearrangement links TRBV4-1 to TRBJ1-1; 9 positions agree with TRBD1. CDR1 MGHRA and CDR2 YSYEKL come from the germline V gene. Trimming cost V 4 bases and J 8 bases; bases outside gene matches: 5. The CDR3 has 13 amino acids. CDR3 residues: CASSLDRGWEAFF. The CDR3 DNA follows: TGCGCCAGCAGCCTTGACAGGGGGTGGGAAGCTTTCTTT.

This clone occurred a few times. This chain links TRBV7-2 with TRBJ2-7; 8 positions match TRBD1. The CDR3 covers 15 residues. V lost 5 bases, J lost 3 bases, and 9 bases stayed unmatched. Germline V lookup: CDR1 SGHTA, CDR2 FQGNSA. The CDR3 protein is CASSGRGTGSYEQYF. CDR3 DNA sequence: TGTGCCAGCAGCGGAAGAGGGACAGGTAGCTACGAGCAGTACTTC.

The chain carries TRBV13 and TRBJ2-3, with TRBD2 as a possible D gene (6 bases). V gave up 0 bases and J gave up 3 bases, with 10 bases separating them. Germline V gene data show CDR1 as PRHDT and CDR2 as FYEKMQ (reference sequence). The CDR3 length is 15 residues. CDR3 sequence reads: CASSLGGSGTDTQYF. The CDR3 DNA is TGTGCCAGCAGCTTAGGGGGCAGCGGGACAGATACGCAGTATTTT.

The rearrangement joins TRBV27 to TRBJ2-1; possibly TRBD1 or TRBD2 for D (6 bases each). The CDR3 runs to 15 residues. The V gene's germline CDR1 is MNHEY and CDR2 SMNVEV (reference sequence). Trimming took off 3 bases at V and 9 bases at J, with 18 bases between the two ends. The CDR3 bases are TGTGCCAGCAGTTTGGCAGCCCCGGGGGCGAGTGAGCAGTTCTTC. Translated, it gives CASSLAAPGASEQFF.

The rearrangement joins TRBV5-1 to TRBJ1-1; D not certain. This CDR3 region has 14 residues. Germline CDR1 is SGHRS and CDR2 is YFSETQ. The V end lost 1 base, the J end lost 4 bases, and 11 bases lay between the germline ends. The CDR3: CASSLNWESTEAFF. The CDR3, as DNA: TGCGCCAGCAGCTTGAACTGGGAGAGCACTGAAGCTTTCTTT.

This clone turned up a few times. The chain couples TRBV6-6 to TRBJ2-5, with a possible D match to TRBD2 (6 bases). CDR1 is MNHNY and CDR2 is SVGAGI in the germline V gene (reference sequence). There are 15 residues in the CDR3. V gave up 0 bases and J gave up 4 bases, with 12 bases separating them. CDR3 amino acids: CASSYSLREAETQYF. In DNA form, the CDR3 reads TGTGCCAGCAGTTACTCTCTGAGGGAGGCAGAGACCCAGTACTTC.

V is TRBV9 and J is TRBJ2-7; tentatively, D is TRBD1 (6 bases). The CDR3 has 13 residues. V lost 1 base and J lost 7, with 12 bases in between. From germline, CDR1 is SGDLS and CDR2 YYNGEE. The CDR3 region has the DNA TGTGCCAGCAGCGTAACCCCCAGGGGTGAGCAGTACTTC. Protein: CASSVTPRGEQYF. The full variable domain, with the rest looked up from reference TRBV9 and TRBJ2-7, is DSGVTQTPKHLITATGQRVTLRCSPRSGDLSVYWYQQSLDQGLQFLIQYYNGEERAKGNILERFSAQQFPDLHSELNLSSLELGDSALYFCASSVTPRGEQYFGPGTRLTVT.

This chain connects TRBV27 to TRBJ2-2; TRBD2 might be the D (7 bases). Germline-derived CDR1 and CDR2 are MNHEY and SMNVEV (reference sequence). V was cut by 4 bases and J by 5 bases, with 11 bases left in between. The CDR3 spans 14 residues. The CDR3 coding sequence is TGTGCCAGCAGTTATGGGAGGGGGACCGGGGAGCTGTTTTTT. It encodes CASSYGRGTGELFF.

The CDR3 here is CASSQTRSDTQYF. The CDR3 DNA is TGCGCCAGCAGCCAAACCAGGTCCGATACGCAGTATTTT. The chain links TRBV4-1 to TRBJ2-3; D not resolved. The CDR3 loop spans 13 amino acids. Germline V gives CDR1 MGHRA, CDR2 YSYEKL. V was clipped by 2 bases and J by 6 bases, with 9 bases between them.

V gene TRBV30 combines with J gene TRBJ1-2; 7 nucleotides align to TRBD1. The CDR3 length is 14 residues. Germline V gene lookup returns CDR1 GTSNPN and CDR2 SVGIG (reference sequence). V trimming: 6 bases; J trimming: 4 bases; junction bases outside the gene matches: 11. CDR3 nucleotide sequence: TGTGCCTGTCTTCCGCAGGGGGAGTTCTATGGCTACACCTTC. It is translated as CACLPQGEFYGYTF.

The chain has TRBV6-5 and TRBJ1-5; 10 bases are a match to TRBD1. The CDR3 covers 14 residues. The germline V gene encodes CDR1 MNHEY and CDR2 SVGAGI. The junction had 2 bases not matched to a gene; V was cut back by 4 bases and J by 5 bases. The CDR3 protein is CASSWGTGDQPQHF. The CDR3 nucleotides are TGTGCCAGCAGTTGGGGGACAGGGGATCAGCCCCAGCATTTT.

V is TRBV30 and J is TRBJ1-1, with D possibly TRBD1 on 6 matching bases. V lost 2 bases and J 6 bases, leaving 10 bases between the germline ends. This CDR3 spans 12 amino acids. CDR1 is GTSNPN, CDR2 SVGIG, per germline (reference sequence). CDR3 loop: CAWSRGTPEAFF. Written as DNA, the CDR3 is TGTGCCTGGAGTCGAGGGACACCTGAAGCTTTCTTT.

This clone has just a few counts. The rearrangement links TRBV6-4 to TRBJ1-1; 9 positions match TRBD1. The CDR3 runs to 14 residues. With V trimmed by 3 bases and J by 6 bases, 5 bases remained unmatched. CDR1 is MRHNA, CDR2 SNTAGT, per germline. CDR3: CASSDGGQGAEAFF. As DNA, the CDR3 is TGTGCCAGCAGTGATGGGGGACAGGGAGCTGAAGCTTTCTTT.

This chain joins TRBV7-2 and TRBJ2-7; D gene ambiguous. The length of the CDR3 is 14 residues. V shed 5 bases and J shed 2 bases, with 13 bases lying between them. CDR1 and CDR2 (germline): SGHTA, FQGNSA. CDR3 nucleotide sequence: TGTGCCAGCAGCCCGACTCCTGGGGCCTACGAGCAGTACTTC. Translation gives CASSPTPGAYEQYF. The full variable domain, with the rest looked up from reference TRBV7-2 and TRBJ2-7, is GAGVSQSPSNKVTEKGKDVELRCDPISGHTALYWYRQSLGQGLEFLIYFQGNSAPDKSGLPSDRFSAERTGGSVSTLTIQRTQQEDSAVYLCASSPTPGAYEQYFGPGTRLTVT.

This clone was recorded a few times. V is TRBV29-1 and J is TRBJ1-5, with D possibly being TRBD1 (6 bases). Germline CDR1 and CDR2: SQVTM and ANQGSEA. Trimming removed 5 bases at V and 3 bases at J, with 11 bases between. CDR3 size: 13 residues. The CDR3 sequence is CSVRRDNNQPQHF. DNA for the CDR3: TGCAGCGTTCGCCGGGACAACAATCAGCCCCAGCATTTT.

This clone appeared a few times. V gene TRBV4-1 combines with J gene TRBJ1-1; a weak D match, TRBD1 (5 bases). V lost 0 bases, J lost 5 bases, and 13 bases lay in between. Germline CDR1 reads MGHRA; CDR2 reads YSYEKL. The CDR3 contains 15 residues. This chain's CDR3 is CASSQDRPGRTEAFF. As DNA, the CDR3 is TGCGCCAGCAGCCAAGATCGTCCAGGGCGGACTGAAGCTTTCTTT.

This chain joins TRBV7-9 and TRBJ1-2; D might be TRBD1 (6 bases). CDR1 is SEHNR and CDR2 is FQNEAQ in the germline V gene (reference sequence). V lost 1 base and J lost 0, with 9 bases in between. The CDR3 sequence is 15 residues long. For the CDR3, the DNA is TGTGCCAGCAGCTTAGAACAGGGAGCTAACTATGGCTACACCTTC. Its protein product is CASSLEQGANYGYTF.